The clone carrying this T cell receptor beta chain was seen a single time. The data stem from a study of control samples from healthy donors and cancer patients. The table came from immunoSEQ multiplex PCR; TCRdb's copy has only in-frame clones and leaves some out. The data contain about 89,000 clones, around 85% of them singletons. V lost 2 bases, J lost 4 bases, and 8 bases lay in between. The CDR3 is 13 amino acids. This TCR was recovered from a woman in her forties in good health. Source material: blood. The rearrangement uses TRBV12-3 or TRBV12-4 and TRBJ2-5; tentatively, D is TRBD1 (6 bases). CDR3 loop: CASSLNRAETQYF. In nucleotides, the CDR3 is TGTGCCAGCAGTTTAAACAGGGCAGAGACCCAGTACTTC.